This section outlines one TCR beta chain sequence together with its context. The ends lost 3 bases at V and 7 bases at J; junction bases unmatched: 5. The V gene's germline CDR1 is SGHVS and CDR2 FQNEAQ. The CDR3 covers 14 residues. Authors' data handling: Amplified reference gene primers provided the basis for estimating nucleated cell counts. Data came from immunoSEQ multiplex PCR; TCRdb stores just in-frame clones and leaves some out. V and J calls and clone size are copied from that table; D and trimming were computed from the DNA. The sample includes approximately 400,000 clones, roughly 88% of them seen just once. A Seattle source enrolled patients during active infection and followed them longitudinally. This record comes from a study of blood T cell repertoires in COVID-19. About the study: Collection of acute and convalescent COVID-19 samples took place in the United States, Italy and Spain. In each case, the material was cDNA or gDNA derived from T cells, B-cell-depleted T cells, or PBMCs.

This chain joins TRBV7-8 and TRBJ2-7, with 11 positions matching TRBD1. Specimen: peripheral blood. The source of this sequence is a woman in her fifties or sixties with COVID-19, enrolled during active disease. The CDR3 is CASSFGQGAKEQYF. Written as DNA, the CDR3 is TGTGCCAGCAGCTTTGGACAGGGGGCGAAGGAGCAGTACTTC.